This T cell receptor beta chain emerged from a study of TIL therapy for anti-PD-1-resistant metastatic lung cancer. The time point denotes: pre-treatment sample, taken before nivolumab and TIL therapy. Enrollment ran from October 2017 to early 2020. The germline V gene has CDR1 MGHRA and CDR2 YSYEKL. V was clipped by 0 bases and J by 7 bases, with 20 bases between them. The CDR3 is 17 residues long. The libraries were made with immunoSEQ v3. Each library reached some 2 million read pairs, or about 5-6.5 million at deep level. Generated by immunoSEQ multiplex PCR, the TCRdb table keeps only in-frame clones and is missing some. The data contain tens of thousands of clones, 73% of them seen just once; the ten biggest clones take up about 6%.

The sequence came from a person aged 25 to 85 with non-small cell lung cancer. This material consisted of blood, taken at baseline. The V gene is TRBV4-1, the J gene TRBJ2-3; D perhaps matches TRBD1 (5 bases). CDR3: CASSQDPAGFVRNTQYF. The DNA of the CDR3 is TGCGCCAGCAGCCAAGATCCCGCAGGGTTTGTTAGAAATACGCAGTATTTT.